This T cell receptor (beta chain) emerged from a study of shared clonotypes between healthy human individuals. General observations from the study: Rarefaction gave evidence that sorted-subset sequencing remained incomplete despite large depth. Naive subsets, compared against memory subsets, generally had larger estimated richness values.

This clone showed up just once. Its antigen is as yet unknown. Trimming left V 3 bases short and J 6 bases short, with 14 bases between. The CDR3 has 15 residues. The germline V gene has CDR1 KGHSH and CDR2 LQKENI. Assay used: immunoSEQ multiplex PCR; TCRdb lists only in-frame clones, some missing. The sample carries roughly 2 million clones, 90% to 95% recorded once. This sequence originates from a man younger than 35 in good health. This chain uses TRBV18 with TRBJ2-2; D may be TRBD1 or TRBD2 (5 bases each). The specimen sequenced was naive CD4+ T cells sorted from blood. The subset was: CD45RA+ positively selected. The CDR3 DNA reads TGTGCCAGCTCACCGGGGGAGACGGCAGCCGGGGAGCTGTTTTTT. It yields the protein CASSPGETAAGELFF.